This TCR beta chain was profiled in a study of CXCR3-negative and CXCR3-positive naive CD8 T cells (dated by TCRdb to about 2019). Regarding the study in general: In total, about 150 million TRB reads were obtained, corresponding to roughly 1.5 +/- 0.3 million reads per library. The diversity and physicochemical repertoire analyses included 11 donors pooled from two independent experiments. TRBV-TRBJ cluster analysis included naive subsets from roughly 5 donors and memory cells from 3 donors. Summary of the overall study and its limitations: Both naive subsets had comparably high repertoire diversity, while memory CD8+ T cells had much lower repertoire diversity. Because surface CD5, which is linked to self-reactivity in mice, was comparable between the naive subsets, TCR interaction strength was also inferred from TRB CDR3 physicochemical properties. Naive CXCR3-negative and CXCR3-positive cells from the same donor showed similar TRBV-TRBJ usage, whereas memory cells showed distinct patterns. Freshly isolated PBMCs were used for most assays because CXCR3 expression went down partially after cryopreservation.

For every CD8+ T cell subset, hundreds of thousands of cells were flow-sorted straight into RLT lysis buffer, and each subset was sorted in triplicate. Peripheral blood mononuclear cells were isolated from buffy coats using standard density gradient centrifugation. Total RNA was extracted from sorted cells using an RNeasy Mini Kit. The listed sequencing device is NextSeq 550. The Human TCR Profiling Kit (MiLaboratory) was used to prepare UMI-labeled 5' RACE TRB cDNA libraries. cDNA synthesis used the entire amount of extracted RNA, and PCR amplification then used the entire amount of cDNA produced. Libraries were prepared in parallel with an identical number of PCR cycles. The paper's data handling went like this. With a requirement of at least two reads per UMI, MIGEC and MiXCR extracted about 50,000 +/- 10,000 unique UMI-labeled TRB cDNA molecules per library. Each library averaged roughly 36,000 +/- 9,600 functional in-frame TRB CDR3 nucleotide clonotypes without stop codons. After downsampling to 5000 UMI-labeled TRB molecules per sample, diversity metrics such as normalized Shannon-Wiener and Chao1 were calculated in VDJtools. VDJtools was used to calculate clonotype-size-weighted physicochemical properties of the central five CDR3 residues, namely interaction energy, strength, volume and Kidera factor 4. Based on TCRdb reprocessing of the reads, there is one entry per CDR3 protein sequence, and DNA is missing. The V and J calls and clone size come from TCRdb's table, not from the authors' own analysis. This sample's table carries under 45,000 distinct CDR3 sequences. Under 15% of the sample rests with the top ten.

In regard to this clonotype: This clone's antigen is unknown.

Including the terminal cysteine and phenylalanine, the CDR3 comprises 14 residues. The coding DNA is unavailable. Per the germline V gene, SGHTA is the CDR1 and FQGTGA is the CDR2. This sequence was found in a human donor in good health. Some clones in this sample may be carry-over from other donors' samples. What was sequenced was memory CD8+ T cells from blood. In light of the paper, this sample's cell subset or site label describes: conventional CD8+ memory T cells (TMEM), sorted as controls. The chain uses TRBV7-3 and TRBJ1-1; without DNA, the TCRdb call of TRBD1 cannot be checked. The CDR3 region reads CASSPAGMNTEAFF.